Given below is one T cell receptor beta chain in context. The germline V gene has CDR1 LNHNV and CDR2 YYDKDF (reference sequence). The CDR3 consists of 14 residues. The V end was cut by 0 bases, the J end by 4 bases, with 9 bases between. This sample is drawn from a study of brain T cells in children with intractable seizures. The repertoire was sequenced with immunoSEQ multiplex PCR; TCRdb's copy has only in-frame clones and lacks some. There are just under 65,000 clones in the sample; approximately 95% occur only once, and more than 0.35% lies in the top ten. Sequencing was limited to surgery cases with top T cell transcript signatures in brain tissue.

This sample comprised peripheral blood, obtained at surgery. This clonotype was sampled from a boy younger than two with focal cortical dysplasia and intractable seizures. The J gene is TRBJ1-2, the V gene TRBV15; D remains ambiguous. CDR3 nucleotides: TGTGCCACCAGCAGAGATGTCAGGAGCTATGGCTACACCTTC. Residues: CATSRDVRSYGYTF.